This T cell receptor beta chain emerged from a study of identical twins. Study outcomes and limitations: Some out-of-frame alpha sequences were shared by twins, and these showed excess low generation probability. Abundant cord blood beta clonotypes carried fewer insertions; memory repertoires showed none. Out-of-frame beta sequences exhibited a weaker degree of excess twin sharing.

Template switching added a universal primer binding site, and final cDNA carried unique molecular identifiers. MiXCR was run by TCRdb on the 5' RACE reads, yielding one entry per CDR3 protein. This table holds about 150,000 distinct CDR3 sequences, around 3.4% found once. Remarks on this clonotype: No antigen is known for it.

The sample consisted of memory T cells sorted from blood. The origin of this receptor is a man between 18 and 35 years old in good health.

In nucleotides, the CDR3 is TGTGCCAGTATTCCCGGTACGTGGACAGGGGCTCGAGGTGAGCAGTTCTTC. Translating it yields CASIPGTWTGARGEQFF. V and J are TRBV6-2 or TRBV6-3 and TRBJ2-1; 9 bases line up with TRBD1. The CDR3 is 17 residues long. After removal of 9 bases from V and 9 bases from J, the junction contained 21 bases not matched to a gene. The germline V gene encodes CDR1 MNHEY and CDR2 SVGEGT.